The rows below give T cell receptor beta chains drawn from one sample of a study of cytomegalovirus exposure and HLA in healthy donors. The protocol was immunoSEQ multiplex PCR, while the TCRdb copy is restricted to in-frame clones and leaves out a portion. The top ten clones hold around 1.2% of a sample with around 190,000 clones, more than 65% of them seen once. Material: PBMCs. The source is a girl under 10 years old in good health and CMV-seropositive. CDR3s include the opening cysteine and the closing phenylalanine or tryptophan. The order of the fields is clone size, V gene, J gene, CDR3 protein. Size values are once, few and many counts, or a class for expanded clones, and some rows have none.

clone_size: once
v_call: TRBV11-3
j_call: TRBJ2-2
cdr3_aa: CASSSSPEGELFF

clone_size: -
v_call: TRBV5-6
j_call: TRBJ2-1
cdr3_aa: CASSLLGLADNEQFF

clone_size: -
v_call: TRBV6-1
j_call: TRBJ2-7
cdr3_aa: CASSEISWYEQYF

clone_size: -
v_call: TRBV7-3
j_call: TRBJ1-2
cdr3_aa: CASSLGTGAGYTF

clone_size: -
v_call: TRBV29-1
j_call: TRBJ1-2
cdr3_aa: CSVTKDGADGYTF

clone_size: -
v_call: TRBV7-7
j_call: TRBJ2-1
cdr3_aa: CASQLGPRGGEQFF

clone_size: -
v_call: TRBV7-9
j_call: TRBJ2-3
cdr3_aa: CGAGGADTQYF

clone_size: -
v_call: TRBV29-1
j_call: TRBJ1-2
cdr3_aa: CSVGILGLYGYTF

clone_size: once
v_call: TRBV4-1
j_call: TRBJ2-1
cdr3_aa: CASSQPSRRAARDESYNEQFF

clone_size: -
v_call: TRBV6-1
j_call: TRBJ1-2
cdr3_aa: CASSGTGRGLANYGYTF

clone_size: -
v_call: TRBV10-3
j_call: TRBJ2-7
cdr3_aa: CAISSSAAGEQYF

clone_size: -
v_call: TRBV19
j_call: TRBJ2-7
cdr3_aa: CASSGTGGSYEQYF

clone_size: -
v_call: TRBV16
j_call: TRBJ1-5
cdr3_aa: CASSRRPGQKEQPQHF

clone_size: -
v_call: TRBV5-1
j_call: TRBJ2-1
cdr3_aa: CASSSTQGQEQFF

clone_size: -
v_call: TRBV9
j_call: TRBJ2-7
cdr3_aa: CASSEAGGGSYEQYF

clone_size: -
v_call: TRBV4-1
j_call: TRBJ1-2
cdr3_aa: CASSQPGQEEGYTF

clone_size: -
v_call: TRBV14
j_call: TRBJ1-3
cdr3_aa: CASSQQGSGNTIYF

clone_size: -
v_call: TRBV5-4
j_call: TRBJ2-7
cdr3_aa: CASSLRDREYEQYF

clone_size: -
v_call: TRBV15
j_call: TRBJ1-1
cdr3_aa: CATSRLTGSTEAFF